Detailed here is one TCR beta chain. The data belong to a study of blood T cell repertoires in COVID-19. In the source study's methods: Reference gene primer amplification yielded estimated nucleated cell counts. Sequenced by immunoSEQ multiplex PCR; TCRdb stores in-frame clones only, minus some. V, J and clone size are those of that table, while D and trimming were read from the DNA. The sample carries a few hundred thousand clones, about 88% recorded once. The CDR3 contains 14 residues. Material: PBMCs or T cells enriched from blood (not recorded which). The rearrangement joins TRBV21-1 to TRBJ1-2. TRBV21-1 is a pseudogene locus. The sequence derives from a woman aged 45-65 years who had been exposed to COVID-19. CDR3 sequence reads: CASSKARANYGYTF. The CDR3 nucleotides read TGTGCCAGCAGCAAGGCTAGAGCTAACTATGGCTACACCTTC.